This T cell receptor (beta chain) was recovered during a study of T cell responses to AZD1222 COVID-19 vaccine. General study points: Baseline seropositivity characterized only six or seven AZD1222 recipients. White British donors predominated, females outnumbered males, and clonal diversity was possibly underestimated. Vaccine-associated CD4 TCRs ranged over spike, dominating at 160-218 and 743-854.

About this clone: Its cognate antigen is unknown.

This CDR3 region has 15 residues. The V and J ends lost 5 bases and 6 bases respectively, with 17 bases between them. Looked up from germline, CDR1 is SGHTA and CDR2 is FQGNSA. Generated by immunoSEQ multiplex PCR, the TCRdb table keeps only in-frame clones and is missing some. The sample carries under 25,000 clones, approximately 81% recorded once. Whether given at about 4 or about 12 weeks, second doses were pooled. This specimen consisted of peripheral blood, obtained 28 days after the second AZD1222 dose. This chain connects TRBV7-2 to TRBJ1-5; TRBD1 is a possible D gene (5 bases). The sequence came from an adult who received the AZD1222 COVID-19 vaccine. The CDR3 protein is CASSLHQGSGQPQHF. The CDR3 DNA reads TGTGCCAGCAGCCTCCATCAGGGATCAGGTCAGCCCCAGCATTTT.